These T cell receptor beta chains were read from a single sample in a study of spatial heterogeneity in lung cancer. Each CDR3 protein is one row after TCRdb ran MiXCR on the 5' RACE reads. Of 10,000 to 11,000 distinct CDR3 sequences in the sample, 6% to 7% were seen once. The sample consisted of normal lung tissue next to the tumor, taken at surgery. These receptors all stem from a male donor with early-stage non-small cell lung cancer. The CDR3 runs from the conserved cysteine through the conserved F or W. The D gene is left open where the match is weak. Clone size, where shown, is once, few, many, or a class for clones that have expanded.

j_gene: TRBJ2-2; abundance: many; d_gene: .; v_gene: TRBV28; CDR3nt: TGTGCCAGCAGAAAGACTCGGAACACCGGGGAGCTGTTTTTT; CDR3aa: CASRKTRNTGELFF
j_gene: TRBJ2-5; abundance: medium-sized; d_gene: .; v_gene: TRBV27; CDR3nt: TGTGCCAGCAGTTTAAGCCCCCAAGAGACCCAGTACTTC; CDR3aa: CASSLSPQETQYF
j_gene: TRBJ2-7; abundance: many; d_gene: .; v_gene: TRBV7-9; CDR3nt: TGTGCCAGCAGCACGTTGGACTCCTACGAGCAGTACTTC; CDR3aa: CASSTLDSYEQYF
j_gene: TRBJ2-7; abundance: many; d_gene: .; v_gene: TRBV20-1; CDR3nt: TGCAGTGCTAGCCGTCTAGTATCCTACGAGCAGTACTTC; CDR3aa: CSASRLVSYEQYF
j_gene: TRBJ2-6; abundance: many; d_gene: TRBD2; v_gene: TRBV5-4; CDR3nt: TGTGCCAGCAGTTCGACTAGCGGAAGCTCTGGGGCCAACGTCCTGACTTTC; CDR3aa: CASSSTSGSSGANVLTF
j_gene: TRBJ2-1; abundance: many; d_gene: TRBD2; v_gene: TRBV20-1; CDR3nt: TGCAGTGCTAGAGGGAATCCTAGCGGCCGCTCCTACAATGAGCAGTTCTTC; CDR3aa: CSARGNPSGRSYNEQFF
j_gene: TRBJ2-5; abundance: .; d_gene: .; v_gene: TRBV5-1; CDR3nt: TGCGCCAGCAGCTTCTCAGACAGCCTGAACCGACAAGAGACCCAGTACTTC; CDR3aa: CASSFSDSLNRQETQYF
j_gene: TRBJ1-1; abundance: .; d_gene: .; v_gene: TRBV20-1; CDR3nt: TGCAGTGCTGGACAGAGCCTTAACACTGAAGCTTTCTTT; CDR3aa: CSAGQSLNTEAFF
j_gene: TRBJ2-2; abundance: medium-sized; d_gene: .; v_gene: TRBV7-8; CDR3nt: TGTGCCAGCAGCTTTCGTACCGGGGAGCTGTTTTTT; CDR3aa: CASSFRTGELFF
j_gene: TRBJ2-3; abundance: medium-sized; d_gene: .; v_gene: TRBV5-4; CDR3nt: TGTGCCAGCAGCTTGATCGGCGATACGCAGTATTTT; CDR3aa: CASSLIGDTQYF
j_gene: TRBJ2-3; abundance: few; d_gene: TRBD1; v_gene: TRBV6-5; CDR3nt: TGTGCCAGCAGTGACAGGGGCAAGACAGATACGCAGTATTTT; CDR3aa: CASSDRGKTDTQYF
j_gene: TRBJ2-5; abundance: medium-sized; d_gene: TRBD2; v_gene: TRBV29-1; CDR3nt: TGCAGCGTTGACTCTAGCGGCCAAGAGACCCAGTACTTC; CDR3aa: CSVDSSGQETQYF
j_gene: TRBJ2-7; abundance: many; d_gene: TRBD1; v_gene: TRBV2; CDR3nt: TGTGCCAGCGCCGCAGGGGGTTTGACCTACGAGCAGTACTTC; CDR3aa: CASAAGGLTYEQYF
j_gene: TRBJ2-3; abundance: many; d_gene: .; v_gene: TRBV5-1; CDR3nt: TGCGCCAGTAAGGCCCTTCTTCGAGGAGATACGCAGTATTTT; CDR3aa: CASKALLRGDTQYF
j_gene: TRBJ2-1; abundance: many; d_gene: TRBD2; v_gene: TRBV20-1; CDR3nt: TGCAGTGCCACGGGGGGGCGAGATGAGCAGTTCTTC; CDR3aa: CSATGGRDEQFF
j_gene: TRBJ2-2; abundance: many; d_gene: TRBD2; v_gene: TRBV30; CDR3nt: TGTGCCTGGAGTGTACGAGCGGGGGGCGGGGAGCTGTTTTTT; CDR3aa: CAWSVRAGGGELFF
j_gene: TRBJ1-6; abundance: few; d_gene: TRBD1; v_gene: TRBV6-5; CDR3nt: TGTGCCAGCAGAAACACAGGGGGGAATTCACCCCTCCACTTT; CDR3aa: CASRNTGGNSPLHF
j_gene: TRBJ2-3; abundance: many; d_gene: TRBD2; v_gene: TRBV5-5; CDR3nt: TGTGCCAGCAGCTTGCCGGCTAGCGGGCTAAACACAGATACGCAGTATTTT; CDR3aa: CASSLPASGLNTDTQYF
j_gene: TRBJ1-3; abundance: many; d_gene: .; v_gene: TRBV20-1; CDR3nt: TGCAGTGCTAAAGCAGTCTCTGGAAACACCATATATTTT; CDR3aa: CSAKAVSGNTIYF
j_gene: TRBJ1-2; abundance: many; d_gene: .; v_gene: TRBV20-1; CDR3nt: TGCAGTGCTAAACAGGAGCTCATTAACTATGGCTACACCTTC; CDR3aa: CSAKQELINYGYTF
j_gene: TRBJ2-1; abundance: many; d_gene: .; v_gene: TRBV29-1; CDR3nt: TGCAGCGTTTTAAGGGGTGACTTCTACAATGAGCAGTTCTTC; CDR3aa: CSVLRGDFYNEQFF
j_gene: TRBJ2-5; abundance: many; d_gene: TRBD2; v_gene: TRBV7-2; CDR3nt: TGTGCCAGCAGCTTAGCCCCGGGAGGGCTGGAGACCCAGTACTTC; CDR3aa: CASSLAPGGLETQYF
j_gene: TRBJ2-7; abundance: many; d_gene: .; v_gene: TRBV29-1; CDR3nt: TGCAGCGTTACTACAGTCTCCTACGAGCAGTACTTC; CDR3aa: CSVTTVSYEQYF
j_gene: TRBJ2-5; abundance: many; d_gene: TRBD1; v_gene: TRBV4-1; CDR3nt: TGCGCCAGCAGCCAAGGGACAGGGGGCAGGGAGACCCAGTACTTC; CDR3aa: CASSQGTGGRETQYF
j_gene: TRBJ1-4; abundance: many; d_gene: .; v_gene: TRBV7-9; CDR3nt: TGTGCCAGCACCGGCCCCAGGGTGCCAGGAAAACTGTTTTTT; CDR3aa: CASTGPRVPGKLFF
j_gene: TRBJ1-5; abundance: many; d_gene: .; v_gene: TRBV28; CDR3nt: TGTGCCAGCACCTTACCTCGGGGGCCCCAGCATTTT; CDR3aa: CASTLPRGPQHF
j_gene: TRBJ2-7; abundance: many; d_gene: .; v_gene: TRBV24-1; CDR3nt: TGTGCCACCAGTGACCGATTAACCTACCTCTCCTACGAGCAGTACTTC; CDR3aa: CATSDRLTYLSYEQYF
j_gene: TRBJ2-7; abundance: .; d_gene: .; v_gene: TRBV11-1; CDR3nt: TGTGCCAGCAGCCTATACAGGGACGCCGAGCAGTACTTC; CDR3aa: CASSLYRDAEQYF
j_gene: TRBJ2-2; abundance: medium-sized; d_gene: .; v_gene: TRBV18; CDR3nt: TGTGCCAGCTCCCGCTCGGGGAACACCGGGGAGCTGTTTTTT; CDR3aa: CASSRSGNTGELFF
j_gene: TRBJ2-1; abundance: many; d_gene: TRBD2; v_gene: TRBV6-2/TRBV6-3; CDR3nt: TGTGCCAGCAGTTACTCTGGCCTAGCGGGGGGAGAGCAGTTCTTC; CDR3aa: CASSYSGLAGGEQFF
j_gene: TRBJ2-7; abundance: medium-sized; d_gene: .; v_gene: TRBV7-8; CDR3nt: TGTGCCAGCAGCAACGGCGACGAGCAGTACTTC; CDR3aa: CASSNGDEQYF
j_gene: TRBJ2-5; abundance: few; d_gene: TRBD2; v_gene: TRBV7-8; CDR3nt: TGTGCCAGCAGCTTAGCGGCTAGCGGGAGCCAGACCCAGTACTTC; CDR3aa: CASSLAASGSQTQYF
j_gene: TRBJ2-5; abundance: few; d_gene: TRBD2; v_gene: TRBV5-4; CDR3nt: TGTGCCAGCAGCTCAAGGACTAGCGGGGACTTCGGGGAGACCCAGTACTTC; CDR3aa: CASSSRTSGDFGETQYF
j_gene: TRBJ2-1; abundance: many; d_gene: TRBD2; v_gene: TRBV20-1; CDR3nt: TGCAGTGCTGTTGATAGCGGGGCGGTCTACAATGAGCAGTTCTTC; CDR3aa: CSAVDSGAVYNEQFF
j_gene: TRBJ1-5; abundance: many; d_gene: .; v_gene: TRBV28; CDR3nt: TGTGCCAGCAGTTTATTCGGCGATAGCAATCAGCCCCAGCATTTT; CDR3aa: CASSLFGDSNQPQHF
j_gene: TRBJ2-3; abundance: many; d_gene: .; v_gene: TRBV7-3; CDR3nt: TGTGCCAGCAGCCCCGTGGGCGCAGATACGCAGTATTTT; CDR3aa: CASSPVGADTQYF
j_gene: TRBJ2-3; abundance: medium-sized; d_gene: TRBD1; v_gene: TRBV5-4; CDR3nt: TGTGCCAGCAGCACAGACAGGGACCACACAGATACGCAGTATTTT; CDR3aa: CASSTDRDHTDTQYF
j_gene: TRBJ2-7; abundance: many; d_gene: .; v_gene: TRBV20-1; CDR3nt: TGCAGTCTGAGAGATGTCGGGTTATCCCTCGACGAGCAGTACTTC; CDR3aa: CSLRDVGLSLDEQYF
j_gene: TRBJ2-3; abundance: many; d_gene: TRBD2; v_gene: TRBV5-1; CDR3nt: TGCGCCAGCAGCCCAACCGGGACTAGCGGGGATACGCAGTATTTT; CDR3aa: CASSPTGTSGDTQYF
j_gene: TRBJ2-1; abundance: many; d_gene: .; v_gene: TRBV5-4; CDR3nt: TGTGCCAGCAGCTTGGAGTCCGGTGAGCAGTTCTTC; CDR3aa: CASSLESGEQFF
j_gene: TRBJ1-1; abundance: many; d_gene: .; v_gene: TRBV12-3/TRBV12-4; CDR3nt: TGTGCCAGCAGTTCTGGGAGACAGACAGAGAACACTGAAGCTTTCTTT; CDR3aa: CASSSGRQTENTEAFF
j_gene: TRBJ1-6; abundance: many; d_gene: .; v_gene: TRBV12-3/TRBV12-4; CDR3nt: TGTGCCAGCAGTCGTGGAGGGGCTAATTCACCCCTCCACTTT; CDR3aa: CASSRGGANSPLHF
j_gene: TRBJ2-3; abundance: few; d_gene: TRBD2; v_gene: TRBV20-1; CDR3nt: TGCAGTGCTAGAGACGTCGCTAGCGGCCCCACAGATACGCAGTATTTT; CDR3aa: CSARDVASGPTDTQYF
j_gene: TRBJ1-2; abundance: few; d_gene: .; v_gene: TRBV18; CDR3nt: TGTGCCAGCTCACTCCAGGGGACTCTCTATGGCTACACCTTC; CDR3aa: CASSLQGTLYGYTF
j_gene: TRBJ2-5; abundance: many; d_gene: TRBD1; v_gene: TRBV5-1; CDR3nt: TGCGCCAGCAGCTCCCTGACAGGGTGGAATCAAGAGACCCAGTACTTC; CDR3aa: CASSSLTGWNQETQYF
j_gene: TRBJ1-3; abundance: many; d_gene: TRBD1; v_gene: TRBV6-1; CDR3nt: TGTGCCAGCAGTGATGAACGCCAGGGGGGAGGAAACACCATATATTTT; CDR3aa: CASSDERQGGGNTIYF
j_gene: TRBJ2-3; abundance: many; d_gene: .; v_gene: TRBV11-3; CDR3nt: TGTGCCAGCAGCTCGAATCGGGGGCGGGATACGCAGTATTTT; CDR3aa: CASSSNRGRDTQYF
j_gene: TRBJ2-2; abundance: few; d_gene: TRBD1; v_gene: TRBV7-6; CDR3nt: TGTGCCAGCAGCTTAAGGACAGGGTCACCCGGGGAGCTGTTTTTT; CDR3aa: CASSLRTGSPGELFF
j_gene: TRBJ2-5; abundance: .; d_gene: .; v_gene: TRBV7-9; CDR3nt: TGTGCCAGCAGCTTAGCCGGCGGGGCGGCCCAAGAGACCCAGTACTTC; CDR3aa: CASSLAGGAAQETQYF
j_gene: TRBJ2-7; abundance: many; d_gene: TRBD2; v_gene: TRBV6-5; CDR3nt: TGTGCCAGCAGCTCGACTAGCGGACGCTCCTACGAGCAGTACTTC; CDR3aa: CASSSTSGRSYEQYF
j_gene: TRBJ2-2; abundance: many; d_gene: TRBD2; v_gene: TRBV4-2; CDR3nt: TGTGCCAGCAGCCAAGTCGCGGGGGTTGGCACCGGGGAGCTGTTTTTT; CDR3aa: CASSQVAGVGTGELFF